A single sample is the source of the 11 T cell receptor beta chains below, sequenced in a study of spatial heterogeneity in lung cancer. Overall study results and limits: Tumor mutation count correlated with how many alpha and beta TCRs expanded intratumorally.

Their recognized antigens are unknown. Time point reported: sample taken at primary tumor resection. A single record per CDR3 protein comes from TCRdb applying MiXCR to the 5' RACE reads. The table records 25,000 to 30,000 distinct CDR3 sequences, roughly 7.4% of them present only once. The specimen was lung tumor tissue, collected at surgery. These receptors came from a male donor with early-stage non-small cell lung cancer.

This clonotype has a count of ten or more. V gene TRBV7-9 combines with J gene TRBJ1-2; possibly TRBD1 for D (5 bases). The germline V gene has CDR1 SEHNR and CDR2 FQNEAQ (reference sequence). V lost 7 bases and J lost 1, with 10 bases in between. This CDR3 is built from 13 residues. In DNA form, the CDR3 reads TGTGCCAGCAATGAGGGGTATAACTATGGCTACACCTTC. Encoded protein: CASNEGYNYGYTF. The full variable domain, completed using reference TRBV7-9 and TRBJ1-2, is DTGVSQNPRHKITKRGQNVTFRCDPISEHNRLYWYRQTLGQGPEFLTYFQNEAQLEKSRLLSDRFSAERPKGSFSTLEIQRTEQGDSAMYLCASNEGYNYGYTFGSGTRLTVV.

This clonotype has only a few counts. The chain recombines TRBV20-1 with TRBJ2-4, with 13 bases matching TRBD2. Germline lookup yields CDR1 DFQATT and CDR2 SNEGSKA (reference sequence). V shed 3 bases and J 8 bases; nucleotides not matched to a gene: 13. The length of the CDR3 is 17 residues. The CDR3 DNA follows: TGCAGTGCTAGCCCGCCACTAGCGGGGGGGCCGATCGACATTCAGTACTTC. Translating it yields CSASPPLAGGPIDIQYF.

This clonotype was counted at least ten times. The chain has TRBV2 and TRBJ1-6; D unclear. CDR3 length: 15 amino acids. Germline V gene data show CDR1 as SNHLY and CDR2 as FYNNEI. V was clipped by 1 base and J by 9 bases, with 13 bases between them. For the CDR3, the DNA is TGTGCCAGCAGTGAAGTCGGCAGAGGGAGTTCACCCCTCCACTTT. It yields the protein CASSEVGRGSSPLHF. Using reference TRBV2 and TRBJ1-6 for the parts outside the CDR3, the full variable domain is EPEVTQTPSHQVTQMGQEVILRCVPISNHLYFYWYRQILGQKVEFLVSFYNNEISEKSEIFDDQFSVERPDGSNFTLKIRSTKLEDSAMYFCASSEVGRGSSPLHFGNGTRLTVT.

This clonotype was observed a handful of times. The chain recombines TRBV10-3 with TRBJ1-5, with 8 bases matching TRBD1. CDR3 length: 14 residues. Trimming took 10 bases from V and 5 from J; bases not matched to a gene: 10. Per germline, CDR1 ENHRY and CDR2 SYGVKD. The CDR3 loop reads CATTDRGSDQPQHF. CDR3 bases: TGTGCCACCACAGACAGGGGCTCGGATCAGCCCCAGCATTTT.

This clonotype was recorded at least ten times. The V gene is TRBV6-5, the J gene TRBJ2-3, with 14 bases that match TRBD2. The CDR3 totals 18 residues. The V segment lost 7 bases and the J segment 0 bases; nucleotides outside the gene matches: 9. Germline V lookup: CDR1 MNHEY, CDR2 SVGAGI. The CDR3 DNA reads TGTGCCAGCACCCAGCAGACTAGCGGGGGGGTTAGCACAGATACGCAGTATTTT. Encoded protein: CASTQQTSGGVSTDTQYF.

The chain is built from TRBV18 and TRBJ2-5, with a weak D call TRBD1 (5 bases). Germline CDR1 reads KGHSH; CDR2 reads LQKENI. This CDR3 has 13 residues. The ends were cut back, 5 bases at V and 2 bases at J, with 9 bases in the middle. CDR3 residues: CASSAGFQETQYF. CDR3 DNA sequence: TGTGCCAGCTCAGCAGGGTTTCAAGAGACCCAGTACTTC.

This clonotype was seen repeatedly, ten times or more. This rearrangement joins TRBV28 to TRBJ2-7; no clear D. Between the trimmed V and J ends, which lost 1 base and 3 bases, there was a span of 19 bases. There are 17 residues in the CDR3. The V gene's germline CDR1 is MDHEN and CDR2 SYDVKM. CDR3 sequence reads: CASSLFGFDHRLYEQYF. The CDR3 coding sequence is TGTGCCAGCAGTTTATTTGGGTTCGACCACCGGCTCTACGAGCAGTACTTC.

V usage is TRBV3-1 and J usage is TRBJ2-3, with D uncertain. The V gene's germline CDR1 is LGHDT and CDR2 YNNKEL (reference sequence). The CDR3 extends over 13 amino acids. With 4 bases removed from V and 0 bases from J, the gap between germline ends came to 5 bases. The CDR3 bases are TGTGCCAGCAGCCTACCTAGCACAGATACGCAGTATTTT. It yields the protein CASSLPSTDTQYF.

The chain links TRBV28 to TRBJ1-2; perhaps TRBD1 as D (5 bases). V lost 1 base to trimming and J lost 7 bases, with 13 bases between them. The CDR3 is 14 residues long. Germline-derived CDR1 and CDR2 are MDHEN and SYDVKM. This CDR3 reads CASSLFRDWAGYTF. For the CDR3, the DNA is TGTGCCAGCAGTTTATTCCGGGACTGGGCTGGCTACACCTTC.

This clonotype has a count of ten or more. This sequence joins TRBV18 and TRBJ1-1; 7 bases align to TRBD1. This CDR3 is built from 14 residues. The V gene's germline CDR1 is KGHSH and CDR2 LQKENI. The junction had 7 bases not matched to a gene; V was cut back by 5 bases and J by 4 bases. The CDR3 sequence: CASSAGGFGTEAFF. The CDR3 coding sequence is TGTGCCAGCTCAGCAGGGGGTTTTGGCACTGAAGCTTTCTTT. Variable domain in full (rest from reference TRBV18 and TRBJ1-1): NAGVMQNPRHLVRRRGQEARLRCSPMKGHSHVYWYRQLPEEGLKFMVYLQKENIIDESGMPKERFSAEFPKEGPSILRIQQVVRGDSAAYFCASSAGGFGTEAFFGQGTRLTVV.

The rearrangement uses TRBV5-1 and TRBJ1-1; D unresolved. The V gene's germline CDR1 is SGHRS and CDR2 YFSETQ. The CDR3 runs 16 residues. Trimming took 0 bases from V and 1 from J, leaving 13 bases between them. CDR3 nucleotides: TGCGCCAGCAGCTTGGAATCCCGCCGGGAGAACACTGAAGCTTTCTTT. Translating it yields CASSLESRRENTEAFF.